This TCR beta chain appears in the sequencing data of a study of OX40 agonist ivuxolimab in advanced cancers. Study summary: An agonistic anti-OX40 (CD134) antibody, ivuxolimab, was used to treat the patients. The dose-escalation cohort was about 83% male, with a mean age of around 60 years, ranging about 23 to 90.

Autoimmune disease history or systemic immunosuppression barred patients. Peripheral blood came from all dose cohorts at three timepoints. V gave up 4 bases and J gave up 6 bases; unmatched junction bases: 7. The CDR3 spans 14 residues. Per germline, CDR1 SGHRS and CDR2 YFSETQ. Here immunoSEQ multiplex PCR was the method, and the copy in TCRdb shows in-frame clones only, minus some. The profile shows 50,000 to 75,000 clones, about 85% of them singletons. The starting material was CD4+ or CD8+ T cells sorted from blood, obtained in a trial of the OX40 agonist ivuxolimab. The chain is built from TRBV5-1 and TRBJ1-2, with TRBD1 matching 9 bases. The receptor's source is an adult with an advanced solid tumor such as melanoma, head and neck, liver or kidney cancer. CDR3 protein: CASSPGQGRDGYTF. Written as DNA, the CDR3 is TGCGCCAGCAGCCCCGGACAGGGGAGGGATGGCTACACCTTC.